This T cell receptor beta chain derives from a study of spatial heterogeneity in lung cancer. Study in general: As counted in raw reads, each unique TCR and UMI combination appeared more than ten times on average.

The CDR3 spans 16 residues. V lost 3 bases, J lost 5 bases, and 8 bases stayed unmatched. CDR1 and CDR2 from the germline V gene are KGHSH and LQKENI. Every TCR cDNA molecule bore a unique molecular identifier. MiXCR was run by TCRdb on the 5' RACE reads, yielding one entry per CDR3 protein. Of 7,500 to 9,000 distinct CDR3 sequences listed, 9.7% are singletons. Time point in this sample: sample taken at primary tumor resection. This clonotype was observed many times. This TCR came from a male donor with early-stage non-small cell lung cancer. The chain carries TRBV18 and TRBJ2-1; TRBD1 agrees at 9 bases. Specimen: normal lung tissue next to the tumor, collected at surgery. Here the CDR3 DNA reads TGTGCCAGCTCACCTAGAACAGGGGGCGCAGACAATGAGCAGTTCTTC. It yields the protein CASSPRTGGADNEQFF.